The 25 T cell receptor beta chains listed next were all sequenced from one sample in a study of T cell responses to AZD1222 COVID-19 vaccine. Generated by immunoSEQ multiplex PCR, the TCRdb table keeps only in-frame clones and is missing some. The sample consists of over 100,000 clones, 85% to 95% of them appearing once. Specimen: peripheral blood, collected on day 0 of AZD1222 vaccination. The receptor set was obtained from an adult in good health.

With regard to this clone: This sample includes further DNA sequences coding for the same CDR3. The CDR3 DNA is TGTGCCTGGAGTGTTGACAGCTCCTACGAGCAGTACTTC. As protein: CAWSVDSSYEQYF. The chain carries TRBV30 and TRBJ2-7, with a tentative D call TRBD1 (5 bases). Trimming pared 0 bases from V and 0 bases from J, leaving 6 bases between. The CDR3 extends over 13 amino acids. Germline V lookup: CDR1 GTSNPN, CDR2 SVGIG (reference sequence).

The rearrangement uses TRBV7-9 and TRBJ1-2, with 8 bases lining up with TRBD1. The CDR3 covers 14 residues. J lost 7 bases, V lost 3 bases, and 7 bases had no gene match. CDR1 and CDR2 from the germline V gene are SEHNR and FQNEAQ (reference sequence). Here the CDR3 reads CASSFGQGGSGYTF. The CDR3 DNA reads TGTGCCAGCAGCTTCGGACAGGGAGGGAGTGGCTACACCTTC.

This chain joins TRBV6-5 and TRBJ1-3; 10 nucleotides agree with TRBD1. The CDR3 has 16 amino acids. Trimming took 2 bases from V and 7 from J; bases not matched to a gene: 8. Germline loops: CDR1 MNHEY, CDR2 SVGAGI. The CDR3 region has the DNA TGTGCCAGCAGTTACGCCGGGACAGGGGAGGGGAACACCATATATTTT. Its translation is CASSYAGTGEGNTIYF.

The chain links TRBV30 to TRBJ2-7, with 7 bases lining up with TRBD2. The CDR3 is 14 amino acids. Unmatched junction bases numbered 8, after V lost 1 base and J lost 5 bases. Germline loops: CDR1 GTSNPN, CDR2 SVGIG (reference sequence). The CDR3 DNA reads TGTGCCTGGAGTGAGGATAGCGGGCCCCACGAGCAGTACTTC. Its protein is CAWSEDSGPHEQYF.

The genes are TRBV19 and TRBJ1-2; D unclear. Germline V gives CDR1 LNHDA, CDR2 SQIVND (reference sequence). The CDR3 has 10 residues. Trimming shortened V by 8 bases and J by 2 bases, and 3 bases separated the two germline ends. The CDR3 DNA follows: TGTGCCAGTTTCAACTATGGCTACACCTTC. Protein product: CASFNYGYTF.

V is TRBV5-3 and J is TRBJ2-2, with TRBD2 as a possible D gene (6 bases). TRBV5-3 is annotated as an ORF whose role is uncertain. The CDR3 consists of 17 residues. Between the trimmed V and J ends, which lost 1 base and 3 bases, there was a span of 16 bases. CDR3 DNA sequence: TGTGCCAGAAGCTTGTCTAGCGAAAACTCAGACACCGGGGAGCTGTTTTTT. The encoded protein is CARSLSSENSDTGELFF.

The CDR3 spells CASSPLAGGLNTGELFF. The CDR3 nucleotides are TGTGCCAGCAGTCCCCTAGCGGGAGGGCTGAACACCGGGGAGCTGTTTTTT. The J gene is TRBJ2-2, the V gene TRBV27; 12 positions match TRBD2. The V gene end was trimmed by 5 bases and the J gene end by 1 base; junction bases not matched to a gene: 5. Germline CDR1 is MNHEY and CDR2 is SMNVEV (reference sequence). This CDR3 has 17 amino acids.

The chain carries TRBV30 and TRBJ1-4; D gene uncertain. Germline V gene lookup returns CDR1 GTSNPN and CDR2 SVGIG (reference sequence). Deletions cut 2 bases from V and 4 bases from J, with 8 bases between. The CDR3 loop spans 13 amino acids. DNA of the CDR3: TGTGCCTGGAGTTCTCTCCTTAATGAAAAACTGTTTTTT. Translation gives CAWSSLLNEKLFF.

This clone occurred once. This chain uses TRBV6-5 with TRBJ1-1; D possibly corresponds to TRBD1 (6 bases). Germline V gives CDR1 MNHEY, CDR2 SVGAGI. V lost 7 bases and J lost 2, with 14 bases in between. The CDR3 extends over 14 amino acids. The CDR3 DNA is TGTGCCAGCACCCGGGACACTACAAACACTGAAGCTTTCTTT. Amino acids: CASTRDTTNTEAFF.

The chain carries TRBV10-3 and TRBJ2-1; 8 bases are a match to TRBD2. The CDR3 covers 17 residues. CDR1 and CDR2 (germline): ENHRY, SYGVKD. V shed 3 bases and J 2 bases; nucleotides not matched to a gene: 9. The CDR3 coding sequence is TGTGCCATCAGTGACCTCGGGAGGGCTGGCCCCTACAATGAGCAGTTCTTC. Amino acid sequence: CAISDLGRAGPYNEQFF.

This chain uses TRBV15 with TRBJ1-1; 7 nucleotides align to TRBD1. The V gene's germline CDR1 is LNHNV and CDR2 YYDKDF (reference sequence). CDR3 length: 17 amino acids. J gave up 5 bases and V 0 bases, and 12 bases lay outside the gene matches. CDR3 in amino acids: CATSRDRFRDRVTEAFF. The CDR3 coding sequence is TGTGCCACCAGCAGAGATCGGTTCCGGGACAGAGTTACTGAAGCTTTCTTT.

DNA of the CDR3: TGTGCCAGCAGGGGGACGTTCGAGCAGTACTTC. This codes for CASRGTFEQYF. V gene TRBV28 combines with J gene TRBJ2-7; D may be TRBD1 or TRBD2 (5 bases each). V lost 6 bases and J 6 bases, leaving 9 bases between the germline ends. Germline V CDR1 and CDR2: MDHEN, SYDVKM. There are 11 residues in the CDR3.

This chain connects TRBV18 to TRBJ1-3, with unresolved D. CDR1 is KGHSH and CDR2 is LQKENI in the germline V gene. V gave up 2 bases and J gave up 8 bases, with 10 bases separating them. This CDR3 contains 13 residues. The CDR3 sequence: CASSPVEGHTIYF. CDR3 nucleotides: TGTGCCAGCTCACCAGTGGAGGGTCACACCATATATTTT.

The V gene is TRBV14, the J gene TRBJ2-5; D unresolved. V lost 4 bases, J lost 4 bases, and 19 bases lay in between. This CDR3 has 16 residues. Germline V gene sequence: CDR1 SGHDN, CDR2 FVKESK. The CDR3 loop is CASSPRESGRVETQYF. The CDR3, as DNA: TGTGCCAGCAGCCCAAGAGAATCGGGTAGGGTAGAGACCCAGTACTTC.

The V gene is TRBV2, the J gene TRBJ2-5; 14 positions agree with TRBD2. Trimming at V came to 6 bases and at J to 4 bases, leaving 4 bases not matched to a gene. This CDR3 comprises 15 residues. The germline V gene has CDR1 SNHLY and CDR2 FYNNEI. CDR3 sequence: CASSGTSGSGETQYF. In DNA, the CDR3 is TGTGCCAGCAGCGGGACTAGCGGGAGTGGAGAGACCCAGTACTTC.

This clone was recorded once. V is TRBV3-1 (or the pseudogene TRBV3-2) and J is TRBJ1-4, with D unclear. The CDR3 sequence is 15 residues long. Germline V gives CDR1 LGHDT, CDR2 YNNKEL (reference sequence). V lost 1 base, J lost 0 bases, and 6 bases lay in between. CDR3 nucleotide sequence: TGTGCCAGCAGCCAAGCTGGTACAACTAATGAAAAACTGTTTTTT. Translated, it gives CASSQAGTTNEKLFF.

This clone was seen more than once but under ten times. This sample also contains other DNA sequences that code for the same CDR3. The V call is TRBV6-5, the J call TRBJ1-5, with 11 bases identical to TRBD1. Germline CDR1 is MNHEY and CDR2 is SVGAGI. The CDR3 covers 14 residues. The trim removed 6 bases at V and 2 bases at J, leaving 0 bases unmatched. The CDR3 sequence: CASRGQGGNQPQHF. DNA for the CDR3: TGTGCCAGCAGGGGACAGGGGGGCAATCAGCCCCAGCATTTT.

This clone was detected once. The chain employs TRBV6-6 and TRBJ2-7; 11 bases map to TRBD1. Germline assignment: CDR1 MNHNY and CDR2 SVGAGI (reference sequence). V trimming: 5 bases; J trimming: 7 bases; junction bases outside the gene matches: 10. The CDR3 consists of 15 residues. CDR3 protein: CASSPRTGGPTEQYF. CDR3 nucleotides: TGTGCCAGCAGTCCTCGGACAGGGGGCCCTACGGAGCAGTACTTC.

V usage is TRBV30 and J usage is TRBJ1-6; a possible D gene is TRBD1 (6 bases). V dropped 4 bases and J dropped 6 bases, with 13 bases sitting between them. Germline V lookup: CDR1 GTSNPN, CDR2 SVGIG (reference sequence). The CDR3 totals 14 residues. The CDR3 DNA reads TGTGCCTGGAACTCGGGGGCCTTTAATTCACCCCTCCACTTT. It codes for CAWNSGAFNSPLHF.

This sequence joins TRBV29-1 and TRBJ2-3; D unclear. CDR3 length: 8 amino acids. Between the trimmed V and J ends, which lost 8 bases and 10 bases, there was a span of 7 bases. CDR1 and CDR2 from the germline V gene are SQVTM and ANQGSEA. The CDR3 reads CSLGPQYF. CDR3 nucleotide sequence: TGCAGCTTAGGGCCGCAGTATTTT.

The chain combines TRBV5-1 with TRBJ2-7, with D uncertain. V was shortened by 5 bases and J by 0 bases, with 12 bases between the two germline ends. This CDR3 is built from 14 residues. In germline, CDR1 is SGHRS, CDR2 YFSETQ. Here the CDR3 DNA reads TGCGCCAGCAGTCCTCATACGAACTCCTACGAGCAGTACTTC. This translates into CASSPHTNSYEQYF.

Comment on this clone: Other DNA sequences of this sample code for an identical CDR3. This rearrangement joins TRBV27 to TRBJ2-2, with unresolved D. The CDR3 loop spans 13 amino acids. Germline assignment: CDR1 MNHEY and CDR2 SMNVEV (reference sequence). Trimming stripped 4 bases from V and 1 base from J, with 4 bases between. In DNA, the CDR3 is TGTGCCAGCAGTTCCCAGAACACCGGGGAGCTGTTTTTT. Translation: CASSSQNTGELFF.

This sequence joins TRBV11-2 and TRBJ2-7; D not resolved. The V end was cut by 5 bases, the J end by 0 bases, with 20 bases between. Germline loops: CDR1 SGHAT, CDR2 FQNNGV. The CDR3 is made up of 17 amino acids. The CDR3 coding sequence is TGTGCCAGCAGCCACCTCTCCCCGACAAAGTTCTCCTACGAGCAGTACTTC. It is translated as CASSHLSPTKFSYEQYF.

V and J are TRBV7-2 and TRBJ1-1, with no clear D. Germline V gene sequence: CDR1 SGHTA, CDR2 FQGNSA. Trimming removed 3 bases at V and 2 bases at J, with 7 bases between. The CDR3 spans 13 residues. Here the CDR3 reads CASSFRSNTEAFF. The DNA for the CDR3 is TGTGCCAGCAGCTTCAGGAGCAACACTGAAGCTTTCTTT.

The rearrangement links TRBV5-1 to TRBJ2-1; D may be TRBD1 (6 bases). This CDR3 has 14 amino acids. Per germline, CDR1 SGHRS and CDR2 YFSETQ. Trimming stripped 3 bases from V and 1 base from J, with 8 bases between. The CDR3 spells CASSSGQSYNEQFF. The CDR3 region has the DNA TGCGCCAGCAGCTCCGGACAGTCCTACAATGAGCAGTTCTTC.